The sequence of this T cell receptor beta chain was determined in a study of cytomegalovirus exposure and HLA in healthy donors. Regarding the study as a whole: Researchers catalogued 160 or so TCR beta chains as cytomegalovirus-associated.

Looked up from germline, CDR1 is GTSNPN and CDR2 is SVGIG (reference sequence). This CDR3 spans 17 amino acids. Trimming stripped 0 bases from V and 0 bases from J, with 17 bases between. On this clone itself: The antigen is undetermined.

Data came from immunoSEQ multiplex PCR; TCRdb stores just in-frame clones and leaves some out. The table has some 56,000 clones, 93% seen once. The V call is TRBV30, the J call TRBJ2-5; possible D gene TRBD2, 5 bases. The TCR sequence derives from a woman aged 18-29 years in good health and CMV-seropositive. Sequenced: PBMCs. CDR3: CAWSVSLASPDQETQYF. CDR3 nucleotide sequence: TGTGCCTGGAGTGTTTCCCTAGCTTCCCCCGACCAAGAGACCCAGTACTTC.